These 27 T cell receptor beta chains were sequenced from one sample in a study of patients and donors after allogeneic stem cell transplantation. MiXCR was run by TCRdb on the RT-PCR reads, yielding one entry per CDR3 protein. This sample has about a million distinct CDR3 sequences, with more than 15% found just once. Material for sequencing was blood, either unsorted or a sorted T cell fraction (not recorded which). All receptors derive from a human donor who was either an allogeneic HSCT recipient or a stem cell or donor lymphocyte infusion donor (not recorded which). It is not recorded whose cells these are; they may come from a transplant donor.

The chain is built from TRBV7-2 and TRBJ2-2; TRBD1 matches at 9 bases. V lost 5 bases, J lost 6 bases, and 4 bases stayed unmatched. Germline values: CDR1 SGHTA, CDR2 FQGNSA. CDR3 length: 14 amino acids. The CDR3 sequence: CASSLGTGSGELFF. CDR3 sequence (DNA): TGTGCCAGCAGCCTCGGGACAGGGTCCGGGGAGCTGTTTTTT.

This clonotype was detected only a few times. This chain joins TRBV3-1 and TRBJ2-2; no definite D call. V lost 4 bases, J lost 5 bases, and 17 bases lay in between. CDR1 and CDR2 (germline): LGHDT, YNNKEL (reference sequence). The CDR3 covers 16 residues. CDR3 sequence reads: CASSRASLTLTGELFF. The CDR3, as DNA: TGTGCCAGCAGCCGAGCCTCACTTACTCTGACCGGGGAGCTGTTTTTT.

The chain couples TRBV7-7 to TRBJ2-1; 13 bases match TRBD2. V lost 5 bases to trimming and J lost 4 bases; unmatched junction nucleotides: 5. Per germline, CDR1 SSHAT and CDR2 FNYEAQ (reference sequence). The CDR3 length is 16 residues. The CDR3 nucleotides read TGTGCCAGCAGCGCCGGACTAGCGGGAGTATACAATGAGCAGTTCTTC. Translation: CASSAGLAGVYNEQFF.

This clonotype has just a few counts. The chain combines TRBV6-1 with TRBJ1-1; possibly TRBD1 for D (6 bases). Trimming stripped 7 bases from V and 7 bases from J, with 19 bases between. This CDR3 contains 14 residues. Germline V gives CDR1 MNHNS, CDR2 SASEGT. The CDR3 region has the DNA TGTGCCAGCAAGGGGGGAGGGTCGAACGGTGAAGCTTTCTTT. Its protein product is CASKGGGSNGEAFF.

This clonotype was seen just once. This chain joins TRBV7-2 and TRBJ2-1; 8 positions match TRBD1. The germline gives CDR1 SGHTA, CDR2 FQGNSA. V lost 5 bases and J lost 8; bases outside the gene matches: 8. The CDR3 length is 14 residues. In DNA, the CDR3 is TGTGCCAGCAGCCCTGGACAGGGTAACGATGAGCAGTTCTTC. Its translation is CASSPGQGNDEQFF.

This chain uses TRBV20-1 with TRBJ2-3; 13 nucleotides agree with TRBD2. V was pared by 2 bases and J by 0 bases, with 5 bases of the junction left unmatched. This CDR3 spans 17 amino acids. Germline CDR1 and CDR2: DFQATT and SNEGSKA (reference sequence). As DNA, the CDR3 is TGCAGTGCTAGACGACTAGCGGGGGGCCGTAGCACAGATACGCAGTATTTT. This translates into CSARRLAGGRSTDTQYF.

This chain connects TRBV27 to TRBJ2-1; 9 nucleotides align to TRBD1. The CDR3 consists of 14 residues. The V gene's germline CDR1 is MNHEY and CDR2 SMNVEV (reference sequence). Unmatched junction bases numbered 8, after V lost 4 bases and J lost 10 bases. The CDR3 spells CASSWDREVEEQFF. The CDR3 region has the DNA TGTGCCAGCAGTTGGGACAGGGAGGTTGAGGAGCAGTTCTTC.

This clonotype was observed a handful of times. J is TRBJ2-1 and V is TRBV7-2, with 9 nucleotides matching TRBD2. After removal of 5 bases from V and 10 bases from J, the junction contained 15 bases not matched to a gene. This CDR3 region has 16 residues. Looked up from germline, CDR1 is SGHTA and CDR2 is FQGNSA. CDR3 protein: CASSPQGVAGEEEQFF. The CDR3 DNA follows: TGTGCCAGCAGCCCCCAGGGAGTAGCGGGAGAGGAAGAGCAGTTCTTC. Looking up the rest from reference TRBV7-2 and TRBJ2-1 gives the full variable domain: GAGVSQSPSNKVTEKGKDVELRCDPISGHTALYWYRQSLGQGLEFLIYFQGNSAPDKSGLPSDRFSAERTGGSVSTLTIQRTQQEDSAVYLCASSPQGVAGEEEQFFGPGTRLTVL.

This clonotype was counted only a few times. The chain employs TRBV4-3 and TRBJ2-7; no definite D call. CDR3 length: 15 residues. Germline V CDR1 and CDR2: LGHNA, YSLEER. The V end was cut by 1 base, the J end by 0 bases, with 10 bases between. The CDR3 nucleotides read TGCGCCAGCAGCCAAGGCGCAGGTACCTCCTACGAGCAGTACTTC. Translation: CASSQGAGTSYEQYF.

This clonotype has a count of ten or more. The V call is TRBV4-2, the J call TRBJ2-7; D is ambiguous. Germline loops: CDR1 LGHNA, CDR2 YNFKEQ. V shed 0 bases and J shed 6 bases, with 15 bases lying between them. This CDR3 contains 15 residues. The CDR3 DNA sequence: TGTGCCAGCAGCCAAGATGGATTCATCGGGTCCGAGCAGTACTTC. Translated, it gives CASSQDGFIGSEQYF.

The table lists this clonotype with a few counts. The chain links TRBV12-3 or TRBV12-4 to TRBJ2-3; no clear D. V was cut by 1 base and J by 0 bases, with 11 bases left in between. CDR3 length: 16 amino acids. As DNA, the CDR3 is TGTGCCAGCAGTTTAGGGACCAAACCTAGCACAGATACGCAGTATTTT. Protein: CASSLGTKPSTDTQYF.

Here the CDR3 reads CASSFGGSSSYNEQFF. In DNA form, the CDR3 reads TGCGCCAGCAGCTTCGGCGGGAGCTCGTCCTACAATGAGCAGTTCTTC. The genes are TRBV5-1 and TRBJ2-1, with TRBD2 identical over 7 bases. The CDR3 sequence is 16 residues long. After removal of 2 bases from V and 1 base from J, the junction contained 6 bases not matched to a gene. CDR1 and CDR2 from the germline V gene are SGHRS and YFSETQ.

CDR3 nucleotide sequence: TGCGCCAGCAGCCAAGGATCAGGTTTTGGGAATAGGGGCACTGAAGCTTTCTTT. Its protein is CASSQGSGFGNRGTEAFF. The chain joins TRBV4-3 to TRBJ1-1, with a possible D match to TRBD1 (5 bases). The germline V gene has CDR1 LGHNA and CDR2 YSLEER. The V gene lost 1 base and the J gene lost 4 bases, with 22 bases spanning the gap. This CDR3 is built from 18 residues.

CDR3 DNA: TGCAGCGTTTTGGGCGTCAGGCCTATCCAAGAGACCCAGTACTTC. Translated: CSVLGVRPIQETQYF. This rearrangement joins TRBV29-1 to TRBJ2-5, with no clear D. The CDR3 sequence is 15 residues long. Germline assignment: CDR1 SQVTM and CDR2 ANQGSEA. V lost 5 bases to trimming and J lost 1 base, with 17 bases between them.

This clonotype was seen at least ten times. This chain connects TRBV4-3 to TRBJ2-1; D is unresolved. Trimming left V 0 bases short and J 6 bases short, with 12 bases between. The CDR3 loop spans 15 amino acids. Germline CDR1 reads LGHNA; CDR2 reads YSLEER. CDR3 sequence reads: CASSQDSALPNEQFF. As DNA, the CDR3 is TGCGCCAGCAGCCAAGATTCCGCCTTGCCCAATGAGCAGTTCTTC.

This clonotype was recorded a few times. The V call is TRBV7-6, the J call TRBJ2-1; 12 bases map to TRBD2. The germline V gene encodes CDR1 SGHVS and CDR2 FNYEAQ. Trimming took 5 bases from V and 7 from J; bases not matched to a gene: 12. The CDR3 has 17 residues. This CDR3 reads CASSARPRTSGINEQFF. CDR3 nucleotide sequence: TGTGCCAGCAGCGCCCGACCAAGGACTAGCGGGATAAATGAGCAGTTCTTC. Full variable domain (remainder filled in from reference TRBV7-6 and TRBJ2-1): GAGVSQSPRYKVTKRGQDVALRCDPISGHVSLYWYRQALGQGPEFLTYFNYEAQQDKSGLPNDRFSAERPEGSISTLTIQRTEQRDSAMYRCASSARPRTSGINEQFFGPGTRLTVL.

This clonotype was seen only once. The chain combines TRBV27 with TRBJ2-3; D not certain. The germline CDR1 and CDR2 sequences are MNHEY and SMNVEV (reference sequence). This CDR3 is 14 amino acids long. Trimming removed 4 bases at V and 8 bases at J, with 16 bases between. As DNA, the CDR3 is TGTGCCAGCAGTTCGAAGTCTTCGCGCGCTACGCAGTATTTT. Residues: CASSSKSSRATQYF.

The V gene is TRBV7-3, the J gene TRBJ2-3; D not resolved. Germline V gene lookup returns CDR1 SGHTA and CDR2 FQGTGA. The CDR3 covers 12 residues. V dropped 3 bases and J dropped 4 bases, with 5 bases sitting between them. CDR3 loop: CASSLYPDTQYF. DNA of the CDR3: TGTGCCAGCAGCTTGTACCCAGATACGCAGTATTTT.

This clonotype has just a few counts. CDR3 in DNA: TGTGCCAGCAGCTCAGGCCCCTCTGGAAACACCATATATTTT. It specifies CASSSGPSGNTIYF. The J gene is TRBJ1-3, the V gene TRBV7-8; D ambiguous. Germline values: CDR1 SGHVS, CDR2 FQNEAQ. V lost 4 bases and J 0 bases, leaving 7 bases between the germline ends. The CDR3 has 14 amino acids.

This clonotype has only a few counts. The chain recombines TRBV10-3 with TRBJ2-2; D is possibly TRBD1 (5 bases). Looked up from germline, CDR1 is ENHRY and CDR2 is SYGVKD. The V and J ends lost 9 bases and 13 bases respectively, with 21 bases between them. The length of the CDR3 is 13 residues. Here the CDR3 DNA reads TGTGCCATGGCCCCGGACATTTTGACGCGGCTGTTTTTT. Protein product: CAMAPDILTRLFF.

This clonotype occurred once. The chain couples TRBV27 to TRBJ2-3; 9 bases are a match to TRBD2. Germline CDR1 and CDR2: MNHEY and SMNVEV (reference sequence). J lost 0 bases, V lost 3 bases, and 7 bases had no gene match. The CDR3 runs 17 residues. The CDR3 is CASSFLGLASSTDTQYF. In nucleotides, the CDR3 is TGTGCCAGCAGTTTCCTGGGACTAGCCTCTAGCACAGATACGCAGTATTTT.

A single count supports this clonotype. The genes are TRBV6-2 or TRBV6-3 and TRBJ2-2, with a weak D call TRBD2 (5 bases). V lost 5 bases and J lost 0, with 13 bases in between. Looked up from germline, CDR1 is MNHEY and CDR2 is SVGEGT. The length of the CDR3 is 16 residues. The CDR3 DNA reads TGTGCCAGCAGTATGTTAGCCGGGACGAACACCGGGGAGCTGTTTTTT. It encodes CASSMLAGTNTGELFF.

V is TRBV10-3 and J is TRBJ1-1, with unresolved D. Trimming took off 0 bases at V and 1 base at J, with 9 bases between the two ends. The CDR3 has 15 residues. CDR1 is ENHRY and CDR2 is SYGVKD in the germline V gene. This CDR3 reads CAISESYGRNTEAFF. The CDR3 DNA follows: TGTGCCATCAGTGAGTCGTATGGGCGGAACACTGAAGCTTTCTTT.

The genes are TRBV11-3 and TRBJ2-2; D gene uncertain. The CDR3 has 15 residues. V was shortened by 2 bases and J by 4 bases, with 11 bases between the two germline ends. CDR1 and CDR2 (germline): SGHNT, YENEEA. CDR3 region: CASSLRARVTGELFF. The CDR3 DNA follows: TGTGCCAGCAGCTTACGAGCTCGTGTCACCGGGGAGCTGTTTTTT. The full variable domain, completed using reference TRBV11-3 and TRBJ2-2, is EAGVVQSPRYKIIEKKQPVAFWCNPISGHNTLYWYLQNLGQGPELLIRYENEEAVDDSQLPKDRFSAERLKGVDSTLKIQPAELGDSAVYLCASSLRARVTGELFFGEGSRLTVL.

The chain recombines TRBV11-2 with TRBJ1-1, with D unresolved. CDR1 is SGHAT, CDR2 FQNNGV, per germline. There are 14 residues in the CDR3. V was cut by 1 base and J by 4 bases, with 10 bases left in between. The DNA of the CDR3 is TGTGCCAGCAGCTTAGGGGTCGTGAGCACTGAAGCTTTCTTT. Its translation is CASSLGVVSTEAFF.

The table lists this clonotype with a few counts. The chain has TRBV12-3 or TRBV12-4 and TRBJ1-3, with a tentative D call TRBD1 (6 bases). This CDR3 region has 16 residues. The V end was cut by 0 bases, the J end by 7 bases, with 16 bases between. CDR3 sequence (DNA): TGTGCCAGCAGTTTAGCGTCCGGGGGGCCGGGGAACACCATATATTTT. It codes for CASSLASGGPGNTIYF.

This clonotype was detected ten times or more. This chain joins TRBV12-3 or TRBV12-4 and TRBJ2-1; tentatively, D is TRBD1 or TRBD2 (5 bases each). V dropped 6 bases and J dropped 7 bases, with 19 bases sitting between them. There are 15 residues in the CDR3. The DNA of the CDR3 is TGTGCCAGCAGACCCGGGACGCTCGATGAGAATGAGCAGTTCTTC. Translating gives CASRPGTLDENEQFF.